The table lists the clone carrying this T cell receptor (beta chain) with many counts. The antigen remains undetermined. The data are from a study of beta chain features in type 1 diabetes. Reverse transcription of all isolated RNA meant that expressed TCRB transcripts were sequenced. The repertoire was sequenced with immunoSEQ multiplex PCR; TCRdb's copy has only in-frame clones and lacks some. The sample includes 620,000 or so clones, around 15% of them seen just once. Findings and limits, study-wide: Naive, central memory and Treg TCRB repertoires seemed to resemble each other more closely in patients than they did in healthy donors.

CDR1 is SGHDN and CDR2 is FVKESK in the germline V gene. This CDR3 spans 11 amino acids. Trimming cost V 5 bases and J 6 bases, with 5 bases left between them. The J gene is TRBJ2-4, the V gene TRBV14; D uncertain. The sequencing sample was made of naive CD4+ T cells from blood. This TCR derives from a man aged 18 to 30 in good health. The CDR3 DNA follows: TGTGCCAGCAGCTCGAGAAACATTCAGTACTTC. Its translation: CASSSRNIQYF.